A selection of T cell receptor beta chains follows, all from one sample in a study of blood T cell repertoires in COVID-19. TCRdb's table, derived via immunoSEQ multiplex PCR, lists solely in-frame clones and lacks some. The table includes 150,000 to 200,000 clones, about four fifths detected once. Sample: PBMCs or T cells enriched from blood (not recorded which). These receptors were collected from a woman aged 55-75 years who had recovered from COVID-19. CDR3s include the opening cysteine and the closing phenylalanine or tryptophan. The D gene is left open where the match is weak. Size tells how often a clone was seen (once, few, many) or the class of an expanded clone, and some rows leave it out.

size	D	V	J	CDR3	DNA
once	NA	TRBV19	TRBJ2-7	CASRGTGGPNEQYF	TGTGCCAGTAGGGGAACCGGGGGGCCCAACGAGCAGTACTTC
NA	TRBD1	TRBV2	TRBJ2-7	CASSVDREIYEQYF	TGTGCCAGCAGTGTGGACAGGGAGATCTACGAGCAGTACTTC
NA	NA	TRBV2	TRBJ1-6	CASSDPYSPLHF	TGTGCCAGCAGTGACCCATATTCACCCCTCCACTTT
NA	NA	TRBV5-6	TRBJ2-5	CASSLAIGGETQYF	TGTGCCAGCAGCTTAGCTATCGGGGGAGAGACCCAGTACTTC
NA	NA	TRBV14	TRBJ2-1	CASSPKRQDIQQFF	TGTGCCAGCAGCCCAAAAAGACAGGACATCCAGCAGTTCTTC
NA	TRBD1	TRBV3-1/TRBV3-2	TRBJ1-1	CASSQTGGSNTEAFF	TGTGCCAGCAGCCAAACAGGGGGCTCGAACACTGAAGCTTTCTTT
once	NA	TRBV30	TRBJ2-2	CAWSRGMAGELFF	TGTGCCTGGAGCAGGGGAATGGCCGGGGAGCTGTTTTTT
once	TRBD1	TRBV5-1	TRBJ1-4	CASSLGDRNEKLFF	TGCGCCAGCAGCTTGGGGGACAGAAATGAAAAACTGTTTTTT
NA	TRBD1	TRBV28	TRBJ1-5	CASSRATGGNQPQHF	TGTGCCAGCAGTCGGGCAACAGGGGGCAATCAGCCCCAGCATTTT
NA	TRBD1	TRBV15	TRBJ2-1	CATSTTGTVYNEQFF	TGTGCCACCAGCACGACCGGGACAGTCTACAATGAGCAGTTCTTC
NA	TRBD1	TRBV7-6	TRBJ1-2	CASSQLRDRAYGYTF	TGTGCCAGCAGCCAACTCCGGGACAGGGCCTATGGCTACACCTTC
NA	TRBD1	TRBV4-1	TRBJ1-2	CASSQDGQAPRGF	TGCGCCAGCAGCCAAGATGGACAGGCCCCCAGGGGCTTC
NA	NA	TRBV30	TRBJ1-1	CAWKPHVESTEAFF	TGTGCCTGGAAACCCCATGTCGAGAGCACTGAAGCTTTCTTT
NA	TRBD1	TRBV19	TRBJ2-2	CASSPGTGGGTGELFF	TGTGCCAGTAGTCCCGGGACAGGGGGTGGGACCGGGGAGCTGTTTTTT
NA	NA	TRBV15	TRBJ2-5	CATSRDAARLEETQYF	TGTGCCACCAGCAGAGATGCTGCTCGATTAGAAGAGACCCAGTACTTC
many	TRBD1	TRBV10-1	TRBJ2-2	CASSAWTGDNTGELFF	TGCGCCAGCAGTGCATGGACAGGGGATAACACCGGGGAGCTGTTTTTT
NA	NA	TRBV27	TRBJ1-2	CASSLQTGNYGYTF	TGTGCCAGCAGTTTACAGACTGGGAACTATGGCTACACCTTC